The entry below gives a single T cell receptor (beta chain) sequence along with its context. As yet, its antigen is unknown. This record belongs to a study of CD8 T cells in ankylosing spondylitis. Study results and limitations: There were earlier reports of some motif variants in reactive arthritis synovial fluid and blood. Characteristic, it appeared, of ankylosing spondylitis blood was a TCR beta motif of seven or eight highly homologous variants. Matched ankylosing spondylitis synovial fluid reportedly contained a significantly enriched population of disease-linked clones.

Making use of molecular barcodes, quantitative 5'-RACE generated TCR beta libraries. One entry per CDR3 protein, called by TCRdb with MiXCR from the 5' RACE reads. The data show around 540,000 distinct CDR3 sequences, about 13% seen once. The material sequenced was blood, either unsorted or a sorted T cell fraction (not recorded which). This TCR came from a male donor with ankylosing spondylitis.

CDR3 sequence: CASSLGSYNEKLFF. In nucleotides, the CDR3 is TGTGCCAGCAGCTTGGGCAGCTATAATGAAAAACTGTTTTTT. The chain carries TRBV7-2 and TRBJ1-4; D is ambiguous. The CDR3 runs 14 residues. Per germline, CDR1 SGHTA and CDR2 FQGNSA. V lost 3 bases and J 4 bases, leaving 9 bases between the germline ends.